These 29 T cell receptor beta chains were all obtained from the same sample, sequenced in a study of cytomegalovirus exposure and HLA in healthy donors. The PCR employed 60 Vbeta primers together with 13 Jbeta primers. Some clones are missing from TCRdb's copy, which holds only in-frame ones; the method was immunoSEQ multiplex PCR. In total, the table holds about 70,000 clones. Sequenced: PBMCs. All receptors come from a female donor in good health and CMV-seropositive.

The chain uses TRBV7-2 and TRBJ1-5; tentative D call: TRBD1 (5 bases). The CDR3 covers 13 residues. Trimming removed 4 bases at V and 8 bases at J, with 12 bases between. Germline values: CDR1 SGHTA, CDR2 FQGNSA. Here the CDR3 DNA reads TGTGCCAGCAGCTCAGGGATCAGGGAGCCCCAGCATTTT. Protein: CASSSGIREPQHF.

The CDR3 DNA reads TGTGCCAGCAGCTTGTCGTCCAGGGGGTTTGGGAACACTGAAGCTTTCTTT. It encodes CASSLSSRGFGNTEAFF. The chain recombines TRBV5-6 with TRBJ1-1; TRBD1 agrees at 7 bases. Germline lookup yields CDR1 SGHDT and CDR2 YYEEEE. V dropped 1 base and J dropped 1; count of bases not matched to a gene: 10. This CDR3 comprises 17 residues.

J is TRBJ1-2 and V is TRBV19; D is possibly TRBD1 (5 bases). Trimming left V 6 bases short and J 7 bases short, with 21 bases between. CDR1 is LNHDA and CDR2 is SQIVND in the germline V gene (reference sequence). CDR3 length: 15 amino acids. The CDR3 spells CASRRDWGDSGGYTF. As DNA, the CDR3 is TGTGCCAGTAGGCGGGACTGGGGAGACTCGGGTGGCTACACCTTC.

This chain uses TRBV11-2 with TRBJ2-7; 11 positions match TRBD1. The junction had 3 bases not matched to a gene; V was cut back by 2 bases and J by 3 bases. This CDR3 region has 15 residues. CDR1 is SGHAT, CDR2 FQNNGV, per germline. In nucleotides, the CDR3 is TGTGCCAGCAGCTTACGGACAGGGGGCAGCTACGAGCAGTACTTC. Translation gives CASSLRTGGSYEQYF. The full variable domain, its missing parts supplied by reference TRBV11-2 and TRBJ2-7, is EAGVAQSPRYKIIEKRQSVAFWCNPISGHATLYWYQQILGQGPKLLIQFQNNGVVDDSQLPKDRFSAERLKGVDSTLKIQPAKLEDSAVYLCASSLRTGGSYEQYFGPGTRLTVT.

The rearrangement joins TRBV27 to TRBJ2-7, with D tentatively TRBD1 (5 bases). The CDR3 is 14 residues long. Germline CDR1 and CDR2: MNHEY and SMNVEV (reference sequence). The V gene lost 6 bases and the J gene lost 0 bases, with 12 bases spanning the gap. The CDR3 loop reads CASSPDQGSYEQYF. The DNA for the CDR3 is TGTGCCAGCAGCCCCGACCAGGGCTCCTACGAGCAGTACTTC.

V gene TRBV30 combines with J gene TRBJ2-1, with D hard to call. Trimming took off 1 base at V and 3 bases at J, with 10 bases between the two ends. CDR3 size: 14 residues. CDR1 is GTSNPN, CDR2 SVGIG, per germline (reference sequence). The chain's CDR3 is CAWSEATDYNEQFF. As DNA, the CDR3 is TGTGCCTGGAGTGAGGCCACAGACTACAATGAGCAGTTCTTC.

The chain links TRBV4-1 to TRBJ2-7, with D unresolved. Germline loops: CDR1 MGHRA, CDR2 YSYEKL. The CDR3 spans 15 residues. Trimming removed 1 base at V and 2 bases at J, with 12 bases between. Here the CDR3 reads CASSQGASDAYEQYF. In DNA form, the CDR3 reads TGCGCCAGCAGCCAAGGTGCCAGCGACGCCTACGAGCAGTACTTC.

The chain recombines TRBV27 with TRBJ2-3; weak D call: TRBD2 (6 bases). Germline CDR1 is MNHEY and CDR2 is SMNVEV (reference sequence). V lost 5 bases and J 0 bases, leaving 12 bases between the germline ends. There are 15 residues in the CDR3. DNA of the CDR3: TGTGCCAGCAGTCCAGGGACTTCTAGCACAGATACGCAGTATTTT. It encodes CASSPGTSSTDTQYF.

The chain employs TRBV18 and TRBJ1-3; no reliable D call. Germline values: CDR1 KGHSH, CDR2 LQKENI. Trimming stripped 2 bases from V and 14 bases from J, with 16 bases between. The length of the CDR3 is 13 residues. Here the CDR3 DNA reads TGTGCCAGCTCACCAGGCACCGGGTATTTCCTATATTTT. Residues: CASSPGTGYFLYF.

The J gene is TRBJ2-1, the V gene TRBV27; 7 bases line up with TRBD2. CDR1 and CDR2 from the germline V gene are MNHEY and SMNVEV (reference sequence). This CDR3 has 14 residues. V dropped 6 bases and J dropped 3; count of bases not matched to a gene: 5. CDR3 sequence reads: CASSRERGYNEQFF. CDR3 DNA sequence: TGTGCCAGCAGCCGAGAGCGGGGCTACAATGAGCAGTTCTTC.

As for this clone: Germline and junction disagree at one end, which may indicate a read error. This sequence joins TRBV7-6 and TRBJ1-1, with a weak D call TRBD1 (5 bases). The germline CDR1 and CDR2 sequences are SGHVS and FNYEAQ. CDR3 length: 12 residues. The CDR3 sequence is CASSSPGTEDFF. The DNA for the CDR3 is TGTGCCAGCAGCTCCCCGGGGACTGAAGATTTCTTT. Together with reference TRBV7-6 and TRBJ1-1, the CDR3 gives the full variable domain: GAGVSQSPRYKVTKRGQDVALRCDPISGHVSLYWYRQALGQGPEFLTYFNYEAQQDKSGLPNDRFSAERPEGSISTLTIQRTEQRDSAMYRCASSSPGTEDFFGQGTRLTVV.

This sequence joins TRBV4-3 and TRBJ1-6, with 9 bases that match TRBD1. Looked up from germline, CDR1 is LGHNA and CDR2 is YSLEER. V dropped 4 bases and J dropped 7; count of bases not matched to a gene: 14. The CDR3 runs 18 residues. The CDR3 region has the DNA TGCGCCAGCAGCCGAAAGACCCAACAGGGGGCGGGAAATTCACCCCTCCACTTT. Translated: CASSRKTQQGAGNSPLHF.

The chain employs TRBV6-4 and TRBJ1-4; D possibly corresponds to TRBD1 (5 bases). Trimming cost V 6 bases and J 6 bases, with 14 bases left between them. The CDR3 runs to 14 residues. The V gene's germline CDR1 is MRHNA and CDR2 SNTAGT. The CDR3 region is CASSQDWGHEKLFF. CDR3 sequence (DNA): TGTGCCAGCAGCCAAGATTGGGGCCATGAAAAACTGTTTTTT.

V usage is TRBV4-1 and J usage is TRBJ1-5, with TRBD1 as a possible D gene (6 bases). V was clipped by 4 bases and J by 1 base, with 17 bases between them. This CDR3 has 17 amino acids. Germline-derived CDR1 and CDR2 are MGHRA and YSYEKL. CDR3 residues: CASSRDSRDKSNQPQHF. CDR3 in DNA: TGCGCCAGCAGCCGCGATTCTAGGGACAAAAGCAATCAGCCCCAGCATTTT.

V and J are TRBV7-6 and TRBJ1-3; D uncertain. The V end was cut by 0 bases, the J end by 1 base, with 10 bases between. The germline gives CDR1 SGHVS, CDR2 FNYEAQ. The CDR3 contains 16 residues. The CDR3 sequence: CASSLAAVQSGNTIYF. The CDR3 DNA sequence: TGTGCCAGCAGCTTAGCAGCGGTACAATCTGGAAACACCATATATTTT.

The chain employs TRBV6-5 and TRBJ1-3; no firm D call. The CDR3 is made up of 16 amino acids. The germline gives CDR1 MNHEY, CDR2 SVGAGI. Trimming cost V 2 bases and J 4 bases, with 15 bases left between them. The CDR3 protein is CASSYTSGREGNTIYF. The CDR3 DNA reads TGTGCCAGCAGTTACACTTCGGGAAGGGAGGGAAACACCATATATTTT.

The chain uses TRBV28 and TRBJ1-1, with D uncertain. This CDR3 spans 13 amino acids. CDR1 and CDR2 from the germline V gene are MDHEN and SYDVKM. V gave up 5 bases and J gave up 0 bases, with 7 bases separating them. The CDR3 loop reads CASSPTVNTEAFF. In DNA, the CDR3 is TGTGCCAGCAGTCCTACAGTGAACACTGAAGCTTTCTTT.

This chain links TRBV5-1 with TRBJ2-7; D is perhaps TRBD1 (6 bases). V was clipped by 7 bases and J by 1 base, with 12 bases between them. The CDR3 totals 13 residues. The V gene's germline CDR1 is SGHRS and CDR2 YFSETQ. CDR3: CASSEQGSYEQYF. The DNA for the CDR3 is TGCGCCAGCTCCGAACAGGGTTCCTACGAGCAGTACTTC. Full variable domain (missing parts from reference TRBV5-1 and TRBJ2-7): KAGVTQTPRYLIKTRGQQVTLSCSPISGHRSVSWYQQTPGQGLQFLFEYFSETQRNKGNFPGRFSGRQFSNSRSEMNVSTLELGDSALYLCASSEQGSYEQYFGPGTRLTVT.

The rearrangement links TRBV7-9 to TRBJ2-4, with 12 bases matching TRBD2. The CDR3 contains 17 residues. The V segment lost 1 base and the J segment 1 base; nucleotides outside the gene matches: 2. CDR1 and CDR2 from the germline V gene are SEHNR and FQNEAQ (reference sequence). CDR3 amino acids: CASSLGLAGDAKNIQYF. The CDR3, as DNA: TGTGCCAGCAGCTTAGGACTAGCGGGGGACGCCAAAAACATTCAGTACTTC.

To note about this clone: The sample carries other DNA sequences with the same CDR3. This sequence joins TRBV27 and TRBJ2-6, with D maybe TRBD2 (7 bases). V lost 8 bases and J 1 base, leaving 15 bases between the germline ends. The CDR3 is made up of 16 amino acids. In germline, CDR1 is MNHEY, CDR2 SMNVEV (reference sequence). In DNA, the CDR3 is TGTGCCAGCGGGGGGGCCTCCGGATCTGGGGCCAACGTCCTGACTTTC. Encoded protein: CASGGASGSGANVLTF.

V and J are TRBV30 and TRBJ1-3; possible D gene TRBD1, 6 bases. The germline V and J ends were trimmed by 7 bases and 4 bases, with 11 bases remaining between them. The CDR3 loop spans 12 amino acids. Looked up from germline, CDR1 is GTSNPN and CDR2 is SVGIG (reference sequence). The CDR3 nucleotides read TGTGCCTTTTGGGGGCCGGGAAACACCATATATTTT. Its translation: CAFWGPGNTIYF. The whole variable domain, remainder taken from reference TRBV30 and TRBJ1-3, is SQTIHQWPATLVQPVGSPLSLECTVEGTSNPNLYWYRQAAGRGLQLLFYSVGIGQISSEVPQNLSASRPQDRQFILSSKKLLLSDSGFYLCAFWGPGNTIYFGEGSWLTVV.

The rearrangement uses TRBV25-1 and TRBJ2-1; 9 bases are shared with TRBD2. Per the germline V gene, CDR1 is MGHDK and CDR2 is SYGVNS. With 0 bases clipped from V and 2 bases from J, the junction kept 2 bases outside the gene matches. The CDR3 is 16 amino acids. The CDR3 region is CASSEYSGSAYNEQFF. The CDR3 region has the DNA TGTGCCAGCAGTGAATATAGCGGGAGCGCCTACAATGAGCAGTTCTTC.

The V gene is TRBV19, the J gene TRBJ1-1, with D unresolved. Per germline, CDR1 LNHDA and CDR2 SQIVND (reference sequence). V dropped 6 bases and J dropped 2 bases, with 10 bases sitting between them. The CDR3 spans 13 residues. CDR3 sequence reads: CASRLSLNTEAFF. The CDR3 DNA sequence: TGTGCCAGTAGGTTGTCACTAAACACTGAAGCTTTCTTT.

V gene TRBV10-1 combines with J gene TRBJ2-2, with D tentatively TRBD2 (6 bases). The CDR3 contains 13 residues. CDR1 is WNHNN, CDR2 SYGVQD, per germline (reference sequence). V dropped 9 bases and J dropped 0 bases, with 8 bases sitting between them. CDR3: CASGGANTGELFF. Written as DNA, the CDR3 is TGCGCCAGTGGAGGGGCGAACACCGGGGAGCTGTTTTTT.

A remark on this clone: The junction does not match germline at one end; this may be a read error. The V call is TRBV7-7, the J call TRBJ2-5; 11 bases are shared with TRBD1. This CDR3 comprises 17 residues. Germline assignment: CDR1 SSHAT and CDR2 FNYEAQ (reference sequence). The CDR3 region has the DNA TGTGCTAGCAGCTTAGATAAAGGGACAGGGGGGATGGAGACCCAGTACTTC. Residues: CASSLDKGTGGMETQYF.

The chain has TRBV28 and TRBJ2-5; 7 nucleotides align to TRBD1. Germline-derived CDR1 and CDR2 are MDHEN and SYDVKM. CDR3 length equals 14 residues. V dropped 7 bases and J dropped 5; count of bases not matched to a gene: 10. CDR3 coding DNA: TGTGCCAGCAAAGAGACAGGGAGTGGGGAGACCCAGTACTTC. Encoded protein: CASKETGSGETQYF.

The rearrangement links TRBV6-5 to TRBJ2-2; D gene ambiguous. V was trimmed by 6 bases and J by 0 bases, leaving 11 bases between them. CDR1 is MNHEY, CDR2 SVGAGI, per germline. This CDR3 spans 15 amino acids. The CDR3 region is CASSRSVSNTGELFF. Written as DNA, the CDR3 is TGTGCCAGCAGCCGGAGCGTATCGAACACCGGGGAGCTGTTTTTT.

The chain has TRBV29-1 and TRBJ2-3; 14 bases line up with TRBD2. The CDR3 runs 15 residues. V shed 5 bases, J shed 5 bases, and the junction held 6 bases outside the gene matches. Germline V gives CDR1 SQVTM, CDR2 ANQGSEA. As DNA, the CDR3 is TGCAGCGTTACTTCCGGGACTAGCGGGGGAGATACGCAGTATTTT. Translated: CSVTSGTSGGDTQYF.

The chain couples TRBV7-6 to TRBJ2-5, with TRBD2 as a possible D gene (5 bases). CDR1 is SGHVS and CDR2 is FNYEAQ in the germline V gene. The V and J ends lost 5 bases and 1 base respectively, with 8 bases between them. The CDR3 extends over 13 amino acids. The CDR3 is CASSPGVQETQYF. DNA for the CDR3: TGTGCCAGCAGCCCCGGGGTCCAAGAGACCCAGTACTTC. The full variable domain, in which reference TRBV7-6 and TRBJ2-5 provide the parts outside the CDR3, is GAGVSQSPRYKVTKRGQDVALRCDPISGHVSLYWYRQALGQGPEFLTYFNYEAQQDKSGLPNDRFSAERPEGSISTLTIQRTEQRDSAMYRCASSPGVQETQYFGPGTRLLVL.